One and the same sample provided the 23 T cell receptor beta chains below, sequenced in a study of post-analysis software for immune sequencing data. Study conclusions and caveats: Patients used about five TRBV segments, including TRBV5-6, TRBV5-1 and TRBV20-1, more often than controls.

Prepared TCR beta cDNA libraries contained unique molecular identifiers. TCRdb called the PCR reads again in MiXCR, with one record for every CDR3 protein. Here the sample spans about 500,000 distinct CDR3 sequences, less than 45% being singletons. No antigens are known for them. Sample: blood. The receptors were gathered from a girl aged 10-17 years with multiple sclerosis.

This chain connects TRBV29-1 to TRBJ2-7, with D tentatively TRBD2 (5 bases). Germline V gene data show CDR1 as SQVTM and CDR2 as ANQGSEA. Trimming left V 4 bases short and J 0 bases short, with 13 bases between. The CDR3 has 14 residues. The CDR3 is CSVGSGYSSYEQYF. The CDR3 DNA reads TGCAGCGTTGGGAGCGGTTATAGCTCCTACGAGCAGTACTTC.

This clonotype occurred a few times. The chain is built from TRBV7-2 and TRBJ2-3; unclear D gene. V lost 1 base to trimming and J lost 0 bases, with 5 bases between them. Germline lookup yields CDR1 SGHTA and CDR2 FQGNSA. This CDR3 has 14 amino acids. CDR3 DNA sequence: TGTGCCAGCAGCTTAGGTCTAAGCACAGATACGCAGTATTTT. The encoded protein is CASSLGLSTDTQYF.

The CDR3 DNA reads TGTGCCAGCAGTTACCCGGTGACAGGTGCCAAGGATACGCAGTATTTT. Translating it yields CASSYPVTGAKDTQYF. The rearrangement uses TRBV6-2 or TRBV6-3 and TRBJ2-3, with a weak D call TRBD1 (6 bases). Trimming shortened V by 2 bases and J by 6 bases, and 18 bases separated the two germline ends. CDR1 and CDR2 (germline): MNHEY, SVGEGT. The CDR3 covers 16 residues.

The chain links TRBV4-1 to TRBJ2-7; TRBD2 matches at 7 bases. The CDR3 is 16 residues long. Per the germline V gene, CDR1 is MGHRA and CDR2 is YSYEKL. With V trimmed by 1 base and J by 4 bases, 10 bases remained unmatched. Here the CDR3 DNA reads TGCGCCAGCAGCCAAGGAGTGAGGACTAGTGTGTACGAGCAGTACTTC. Amino acids: CASSQGVRTSVYEQYF.

This rearrangement joins TRBV27 to TRBJ2-1; D might be TRBD2 (6 bases). V lost 6 bases, J lost 7 bases, and 16 bases lay in between. Germline V gene sequence: CDR1 MNHEY, CDR2 SMNVEV (reference sequence). The length of the CDR3 is 14 residues. CDR3 residues: CASSLGSPRNEQFF. CDR3 nucleotide sequence: TGTGCCAGCAGCCTCGGGAGCCCCCGAAATGAGCAGTTCTTC.

The V and J genes are TRBV12-3 or TRBV12-4 and TRBJ2-7, with D perhaps matching TRBD2 (6 bases). The CDR3 runs 16 residues. Between the trimmed V and J ends, which lost 6 bases and 0 bases, there was a span of 18 bases. The CDR3, as DNA: TGTGCCAGCAGGCCTATGGGACTCTTGAGCTCCTACGAGCAGTACTTC. Its protein product is CASRPMGLLSSYEQYF.

The gene calls are TRBV7-2 and TRBJ2-3, with D perhaps TRBD1 (5 bases). V was trimmed by 2 bases and J by 0 bases, leaving 15 bases between them. Germline assignment: CDR1 SGHTA and CDR2 FQGNSA. The CDR3 runs to 17 residues. This CDR3 reads CASSLTGSLYSTDTQYF. CDR3 DNA: TGTGCCAGCAGCTTAACAGGCTCCCTTTATAGCACAGATACGCAGTATTTT.

There are a few counts of this clonotype. V and J are TRBV2 and TRBJ1-2; TRBD1 agrees at 9 bases. The V gene end was trimmed by 8 bases and the J gene end by 5 bases; junction bases not matched to a gene: 6. The V gene's germline CDR1 is SNHLY and CDR2 FYNNEI. This CDR3 region has 13 residues. The CDR3 is CASLGQGGYGYTF. In DNA form, the CDR3 reads TGTGCCAGCCTGGGACAGGGAGGGTATGGCTACACCTTC.

The chain is built from TRBV12-3 or TRBV12-4 and TRBJ1-2; D is possibly TRBD1 (6 bases). V was clipped by 1 base and J by 8 bases, with 20 bases between them. There are 16 residues in the CDR3. The CDR3 is CASSLGPPWGQEGYTF. The CDR3, as DNA: TGTGCCAGCAGTTTAGGTCCCCCTTGGGGGCAAGAAGGCTACACCTTC.

The chain is built from TRBV5-4 and TRBJ2-5; 8 nucleotides match TRBD1. There are 15 residues in the CDR3. Losses at the gene ends were 4 bases for V and 9 bases for J; bases not matched to a gene: 14. CDR1 SGHNT and CDR2 YYREEE come from the germline V gene (reference sequence). CDR3 region: CASSHRGQDRRAQYF. For the CDR3, the DNA is TGTGCCAGCAGCCACAGGGGACAGGACAGGAGGGCCCAGTACTTC.

This clonotype was counted a few times. The chain is built from TRBV28 and TRBJ2-1; D might be TRBD1 (6 bases). V was pared by 6 bases and J by 3 bases, with 15 bases between. Germline values: CDR1 MDHEN, CDR2 SYDVKM. The CDR3 is 15 residues long. The CDR3 nucleotides read TGTGCCAGCAGAATCGACAGGACTCTCTACAATGAGCAGTTCTTC. Residues: CASRIDRTLYNEQFF.

In this sample, this clonotype turned up a few times. V is TRBV20-1 and J is TRBJ1-1; D unresolved. The CDR3 runs 12 residues. The V gene's germline CDR1 is DFQATT and CDR2 SNEGSKA (reference sequence). Deletions cut 3 bases from V and 1 base from J, with 6 bases between. This CDR3 is CSARAPNTEAFF. The CDR3, as DNA: TGCAGTGCTAGGGCGCCGAACACTGAAGCTTTCTTT.

CDR3 in amino acids: CASSIAGGFEQYF. As DNA, the CDR3 is TGTGCCAGCTCTATAGCGGGAGGGTTCGAGCAGTACTTC. The chain employs TRBV7-3 and TRBJ2-7, with TRBD2 identical over 11 bases. The V gene's germline CDR1 is SGHTA and CDR2 FQGTGA. The CDR3 consists of 13 residues. The ends lost 8 bases at V and 6 bases at J; junction bases unmatched: 6.

This clonotype was observed a few times. Sequence at one end of the junction differs from germline and may be a read error. V usage is TRBV6-5 and J usage is TRBJ1-6, with 8 bases matching TRBD1. The CDR3 contains 19 residues. The V gene's germline CDR1 is MNHEY and CDR2 SVGAGI. CDR3 nucleotide sequence: TGTGCCAGCAGTTACGGAGCGTCGGACAGGGCGGCTAATAATTCACCCCCCCACTTT. Translating it yields CASSYGASDRAANNSPPHF.

This chain joins TRBV29-1 and TRBJ2-7; D gene unclear. CDR1 and CDR2 from the germline V gene are SQVTM and ANQGSEA. V was trimmed by 5 bases and J by 5 bases, leaving 22 bases between them. This CDR3 spans 15 amino acids. CDR3 residues: CSVQTWEGFRDEQYF. In DNA, the CDR3 is TGCAGCGTTCAGACCTGGGAAGGATTTCGGGACGAGCAGTACTTC.

Concerning this clonotype: At one end, the junction sequence differs from germline, possibly due to a read error. CDR3 sequence (DNA): TGTGCCAACAGCCGCGGGAACCCAGAGACCCAGTACTTC. Its translation is CANSRGNPETQYF. The chain links TRBV5-5 to TRBJ2-5; tentative D call: TRBD2 (6 bases). CDR3 length: 13 residues. CDR1 is SGHKS, CDR2 YYEKEE, per germline (reference sequence).

This clonotype was counted only a few times. The chain recombines TRBV24-1 with TRBJ2-7; TRBD1 or TRBD2 may be the D gene (6 bases each). There are 13 residues in the CDR3. V was pared by 9 bases and J by 1 base, with 12 bases between. CDR1 and CDR2 from the germline V gene are KGHDR and SFDVKD. The CDR3 sequence: CATAGTSSYEQYF. The CDR3 nucleotides read TGTGCCACCGCGGGGACATCGTCCTACGAGCAGTACTTC.

This clonotype was detected only a few times. A read error may account for a junction end that differs from germline. V and J are TRBV29-1 and TRBJ1-2, with a weak D call TRBD1 (6 bases). The germline gives CDR1 SQVTM, CDR2 ANQGSEA. The CDR3 extends over 13 amino acids. CDR3 amino acids: CSVDYTGNYGYTF. As DNA, the CDR3 is TGCAGTGTTGATTATACAGGGAACTATGGCTACACCTTC.

The chain combines TRBV20-1 with TRBJ2-3; 8 bases agree with TRBD1. CDR3 length: 15 amino acids. The germline gives CDR1 DFQATT, CDR2 SNEGSKA (reference sequence). V lost 3 bases and J lost 3; bases outside the gene matches: 8. The CDR3 region has the DNA TGCAGTGCTAGTAGAGGACAGGGAGATACAGATACGCAGTATTTT. Its translation is CSASRGQGDTDTQYF.

The count of this clonotype is one. The chain joins TRBV6-5 to TRBJ1-2, with D hard to call. The V gene's germline CDR1 is MNHEY and CDR2 SVGAGI. V was cut by 2 bases and J by 1 base, with 14 bases left in between. The CDR3 loop spans 16 amino acids. CDR3 in amino acids: CASSYGTWRLNYGYTF. The CDR3 region has the DNA TGTGCCAGCAGTTACGGCACGTGGCGCCTTAACTATGGCTACACCTTC.

The chain uses TRBV12-3 or TRBV12-4 and TRBJ1-5; D is uncertain. The CDR3 has 16 amino acids. V shed 5 bases and J shed 0 bases, with 14 bases lying between them. The CDR3 nucleotides read TGTGCCAGCAGTAGAGCGGCAGATTATAGCAATCAGCCCCAGCATTTT. Amino acid sequence: CASSRAADYSNQPQHF.

This clonotype was detected only a few times. This chain joins TRBV5-6 and TRBJ2-1, with unresolved D. In germline, CDR1 is SGHDT, CDR2 YYEEEE. The V and J ends lost 0 bases and 5 bases respectively, with 6 bases between them. CDR3 length: 13 amino acids. As DNA, the CDR3 is TGTGCCAGCAGCTTGGTGGGCCACAATGAGCAGTTCTTC. Its protein is CASSLVGHNEQFF.

The chain recombines TRBV20-1 with TRBJ1-1; no clear D gene. The CDR3 extends over 13 amino acids. V dropped 3 bases and J dropped 1 base, with 9 bases sitting between them. Germline lookup yields CDR1 DFQATT and CDR2 SNEGSKA (reference sequence). The CDR3 DNA follows: TGCAGTGCTAGTGAGAGTCAGAACACTGAAGCTTTCTTT. Amino acid sequence: CSASESQNTEAFF.